Below, 2 T cell receptor beta chains from the same sample are listed, as sequenced in a study of post-analysis software for immune sequencing data. Their recognized antigens are unknown. Study results and limitations: The study found TRBV5-6, TRBV5-1 and TRBV20-1 among a few TRBV segments more frequent in patients than controls.

cDNA libraries for TCR beta contained unique molecular identifiers. TCRdb recomputed calls from the PCR reads with MiXCR, one row per CDR3 protein. The sample shows under 650,000 distinct CDR3 sequences, about 44% of them seen only once. The sequenced material came from blood. The receptor set was obtained from a girl aged 10-17 years with multiple sclerosis.

The chain combines TRBV12-3 or TRBV12-4 with TRBJ2-1; weak D call: TRBD2 (6 bases). The V gene lost 3 bases and the J gene lost 8 bases, with 14 bases spanning the gap. There are 14 residues in the CDR3. The CDR3 sequence is CASSLSLASDEQFF. The CDR3 bases are TGTGCCAGCAGTTTGTCGCTAGCGAGCGATGAGCAGTTCTTC.

The chain recombines TRBV4-2 with TRBJ1-5, with D hard to call. This CDR3 has 13 residues. Germline CDR1 LGHNA, CDR2 YNFKEQ. Trimming removed 4 bases at V and 5 bases at J, with 9 bases between. The CDR3 loop reads CASSPYIDQPQHF. CDR3 in DNA: TGTGCCAGCAGCCCCTATATAGATCAGCCCCAGCATTTT.